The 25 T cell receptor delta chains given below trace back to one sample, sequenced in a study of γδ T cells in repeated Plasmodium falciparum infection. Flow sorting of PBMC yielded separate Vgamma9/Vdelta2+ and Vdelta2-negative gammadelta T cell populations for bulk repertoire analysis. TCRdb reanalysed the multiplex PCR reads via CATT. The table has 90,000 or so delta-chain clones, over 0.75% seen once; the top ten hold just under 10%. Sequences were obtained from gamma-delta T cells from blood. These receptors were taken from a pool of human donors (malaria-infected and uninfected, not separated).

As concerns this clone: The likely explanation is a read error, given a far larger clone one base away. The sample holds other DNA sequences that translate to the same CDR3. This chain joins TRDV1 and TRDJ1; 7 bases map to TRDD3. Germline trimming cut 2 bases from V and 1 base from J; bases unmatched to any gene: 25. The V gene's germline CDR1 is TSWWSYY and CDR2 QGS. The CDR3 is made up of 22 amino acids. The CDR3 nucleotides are TGTGCTCTTGGGGAAGTGGTTACGTCCTGGGGATATTGGGAAAGCGTCACCGATAAACTCATCTTT. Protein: CALGEVVTSWGYWESVTDKLIF.

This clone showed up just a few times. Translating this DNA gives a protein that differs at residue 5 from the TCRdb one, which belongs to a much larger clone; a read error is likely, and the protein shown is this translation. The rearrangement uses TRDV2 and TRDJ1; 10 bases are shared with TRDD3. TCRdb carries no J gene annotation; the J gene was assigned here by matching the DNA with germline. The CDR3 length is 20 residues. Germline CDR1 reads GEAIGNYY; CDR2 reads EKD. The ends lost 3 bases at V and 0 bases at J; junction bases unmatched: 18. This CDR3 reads CACDAGSLLGDRQYTDKLIF. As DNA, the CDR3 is TGTGCCTGTGACGCCGGCTCCCTACTGGGGGATCGACAATACACCGATAAACTCATCTTT.

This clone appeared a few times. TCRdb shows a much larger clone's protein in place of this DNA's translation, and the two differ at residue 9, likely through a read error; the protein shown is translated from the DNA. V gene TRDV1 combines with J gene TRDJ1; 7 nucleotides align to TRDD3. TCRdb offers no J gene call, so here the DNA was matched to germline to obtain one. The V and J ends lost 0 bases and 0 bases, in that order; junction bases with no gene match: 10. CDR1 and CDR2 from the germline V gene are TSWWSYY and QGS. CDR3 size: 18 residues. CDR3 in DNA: TGTGCTCTTGGGGAACTTCGCCCAGTCTGGGGGTACACCGATAAACTCATCTTT. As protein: CALGELRPVWGYTDKLIF.

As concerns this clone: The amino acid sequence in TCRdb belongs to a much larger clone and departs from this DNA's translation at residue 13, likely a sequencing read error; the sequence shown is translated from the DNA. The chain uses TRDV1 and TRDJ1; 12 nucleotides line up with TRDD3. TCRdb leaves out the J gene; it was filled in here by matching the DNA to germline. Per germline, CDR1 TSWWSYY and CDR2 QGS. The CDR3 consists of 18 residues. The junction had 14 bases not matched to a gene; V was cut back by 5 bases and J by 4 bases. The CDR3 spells CALGTPVLLGDTVDKLIF. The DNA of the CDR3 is TGTGCTCTTGGGACCCCAGTACTACTGGGGGATACTGTCGATAAACTCATCTTT.

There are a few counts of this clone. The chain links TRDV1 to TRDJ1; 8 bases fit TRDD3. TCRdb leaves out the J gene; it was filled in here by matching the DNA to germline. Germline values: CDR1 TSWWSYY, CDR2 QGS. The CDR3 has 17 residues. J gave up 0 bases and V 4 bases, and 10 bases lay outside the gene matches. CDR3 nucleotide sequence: TGTGCTCTTGGGGGAGTACTGGGGGTTCGGTACACCGATAAACTCATCTTT. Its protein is CALGGVLGVRYTDKLIF.

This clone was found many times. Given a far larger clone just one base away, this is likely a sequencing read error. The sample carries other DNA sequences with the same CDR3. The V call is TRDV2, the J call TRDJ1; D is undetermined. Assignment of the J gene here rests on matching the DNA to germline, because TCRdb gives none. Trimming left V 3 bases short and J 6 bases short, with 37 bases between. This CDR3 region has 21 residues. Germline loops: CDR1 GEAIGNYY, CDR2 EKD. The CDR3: CACDPLTESDQPLGSHYKLIF. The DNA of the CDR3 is TGTGCCTGTGACCCACTCACAGAAAGTGATCAACCGCTAGGATCCCACTATAAACTCATCTTT.

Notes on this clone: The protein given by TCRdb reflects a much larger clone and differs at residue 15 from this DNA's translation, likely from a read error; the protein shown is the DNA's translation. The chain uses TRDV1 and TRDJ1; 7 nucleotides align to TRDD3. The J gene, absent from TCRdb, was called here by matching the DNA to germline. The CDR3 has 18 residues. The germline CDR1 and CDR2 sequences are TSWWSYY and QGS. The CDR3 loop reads CALGEPFGGQTYTDILIF. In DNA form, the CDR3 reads TGTGCTCTTGGGGAACCTTTTGGGGGACAAACATACACCGATATACTCATCTTT.

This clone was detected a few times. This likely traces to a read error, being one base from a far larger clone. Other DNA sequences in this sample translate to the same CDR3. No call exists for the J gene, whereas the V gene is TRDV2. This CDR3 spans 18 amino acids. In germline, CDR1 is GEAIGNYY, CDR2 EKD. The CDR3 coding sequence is TGTGCCTGTGACACCCGGTCTAAGGTCCATCCGTACACCGATAAACTCATCTTC. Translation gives CACDTRSKVHPYTDKLIF.

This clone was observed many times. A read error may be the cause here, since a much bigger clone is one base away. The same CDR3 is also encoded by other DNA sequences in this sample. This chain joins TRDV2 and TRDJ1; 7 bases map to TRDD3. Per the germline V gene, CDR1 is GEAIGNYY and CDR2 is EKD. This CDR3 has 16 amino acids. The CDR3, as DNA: TGTGCCTGTGACACTTTGGGGGACCCCAACACCGATAAACTCATCTTC. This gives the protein CACDTLGDPNTDKLIF.

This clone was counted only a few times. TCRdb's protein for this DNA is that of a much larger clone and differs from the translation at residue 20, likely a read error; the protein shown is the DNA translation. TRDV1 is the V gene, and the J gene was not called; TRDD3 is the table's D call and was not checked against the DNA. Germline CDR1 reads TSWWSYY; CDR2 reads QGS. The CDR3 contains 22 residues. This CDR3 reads CALGELVGFTNGGPSYTDKPIF. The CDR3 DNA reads TGTGCTCTTGGGGAACTCGTAGGGTTTACGAATGGGGGACCTTCCTACACCGATAAACCCATCTTT.

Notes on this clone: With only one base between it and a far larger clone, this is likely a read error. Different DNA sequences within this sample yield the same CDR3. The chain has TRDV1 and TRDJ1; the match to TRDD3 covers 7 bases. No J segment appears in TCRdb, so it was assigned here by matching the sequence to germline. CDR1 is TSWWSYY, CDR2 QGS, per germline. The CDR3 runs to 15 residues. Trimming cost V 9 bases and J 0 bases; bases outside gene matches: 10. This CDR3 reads CALVLVLGDTDKLIF. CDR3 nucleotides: TGTGCTCTCGTACTCGTGCTGGGGGACACCGATAAACTCATCTTT.

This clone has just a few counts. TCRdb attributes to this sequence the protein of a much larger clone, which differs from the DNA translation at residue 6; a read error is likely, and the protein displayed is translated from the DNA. This CDR3 reads CALGEQRSPCGDTDKLIF. DNA for the CDR3: TGTGCTCTTGGGGAGCAGAGATCTCCTTGCGGAGACACCGATAAACTCATCTTT. V and J are TRDV1 and TRDJ1; no reliable D call. V was clipped by 3 bases and J by 0 bases, with 20 bases between them. The germline V gene encodes CDR1 TSWWSYY and CDR2 QGS. The CDR3 sequence is 18 residues long.

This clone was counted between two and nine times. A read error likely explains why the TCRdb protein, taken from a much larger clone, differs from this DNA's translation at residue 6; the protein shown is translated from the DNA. CDR3 region: CALGHASSWVVLYTDKLIF. The CDR3 region has the DNA TGTGCTCTTGGGCATGCTTCAAGCTGGGTGGTTCTGTACACCGATAAACTCATCTTT. The chain carries TRDV1 and TRDJ1; tentative D call: TRDD3 (5 bases). The CDR3 consists of 19 residues. V gave up 5 bases and J gave up 0 bases, with 25 bases separating them. Germline V CDR1 and CDR2: TSWWSYY, QGS.

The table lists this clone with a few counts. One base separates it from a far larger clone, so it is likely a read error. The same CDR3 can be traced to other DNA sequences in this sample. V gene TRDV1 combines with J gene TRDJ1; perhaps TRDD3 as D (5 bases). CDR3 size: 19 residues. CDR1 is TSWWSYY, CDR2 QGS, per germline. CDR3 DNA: TGCGCTCTTGGGGAACTTCTCTCACCCCGATGGGGTTACACCGATAAACTCATCTTT. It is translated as CALGELLSPRWGYTDKLIF.

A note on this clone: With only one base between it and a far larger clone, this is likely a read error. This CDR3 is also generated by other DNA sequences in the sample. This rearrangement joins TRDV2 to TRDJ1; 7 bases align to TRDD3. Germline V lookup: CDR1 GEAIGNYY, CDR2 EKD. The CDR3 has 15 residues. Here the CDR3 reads CACDTLGSNTDKLIF. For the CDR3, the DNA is TGTGCTTGTGACACACTGGGGTCTAACACCGATAAACTCATCTTT.

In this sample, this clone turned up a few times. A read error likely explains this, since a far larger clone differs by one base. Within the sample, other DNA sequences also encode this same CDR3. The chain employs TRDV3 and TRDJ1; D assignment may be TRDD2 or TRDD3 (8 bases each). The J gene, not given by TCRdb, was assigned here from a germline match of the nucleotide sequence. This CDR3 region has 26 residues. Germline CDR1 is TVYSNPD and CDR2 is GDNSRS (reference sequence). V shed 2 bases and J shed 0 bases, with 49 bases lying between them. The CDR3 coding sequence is TGTGCCTTTGGGGGGAAACCCACCTTCCTAGCTGGGGGAAGTTATTCAGATCCTCCGTACACCGATAAACTCATCTTT. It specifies CAFGGKPTFLAGGSYSDPPYTDKLIF.

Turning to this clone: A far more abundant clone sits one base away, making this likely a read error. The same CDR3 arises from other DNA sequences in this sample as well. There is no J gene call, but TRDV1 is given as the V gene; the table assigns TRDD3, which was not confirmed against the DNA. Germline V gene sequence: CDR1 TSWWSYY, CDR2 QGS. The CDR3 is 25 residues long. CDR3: CALGDSYREHHSGGRDIPYTDKLIF. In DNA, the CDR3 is TGTGCTCTTGGGGATTCTTACAGGGAGCACCATTCTGGGGGCCGCGACATCCCGTACACCGATAAACTCATCTTC.

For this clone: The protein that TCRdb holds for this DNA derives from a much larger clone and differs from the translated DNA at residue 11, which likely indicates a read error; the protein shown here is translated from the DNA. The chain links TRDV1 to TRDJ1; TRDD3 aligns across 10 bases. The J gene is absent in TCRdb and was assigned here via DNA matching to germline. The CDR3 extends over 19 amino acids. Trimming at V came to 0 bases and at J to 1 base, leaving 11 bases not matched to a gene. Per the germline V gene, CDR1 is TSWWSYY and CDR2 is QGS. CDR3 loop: CALGELYWGIASATDKLIF. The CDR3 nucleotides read TGTGCTCTTGGGGAACTGTACTGGGGGATCGCTTCGGCCACCGATAAACTCATCTTT.

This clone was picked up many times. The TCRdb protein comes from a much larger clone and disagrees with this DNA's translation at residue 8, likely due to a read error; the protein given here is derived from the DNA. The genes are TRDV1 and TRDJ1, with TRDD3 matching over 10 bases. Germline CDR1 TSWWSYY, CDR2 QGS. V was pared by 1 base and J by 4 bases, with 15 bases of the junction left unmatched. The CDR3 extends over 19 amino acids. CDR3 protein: CALGEPTPFQLGDFDKLIF. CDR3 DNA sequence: TGTGCTCTTGGGGAACCTACTCCCTTCCAACTGGGGGATTTCGATAAACTCATCTTT.

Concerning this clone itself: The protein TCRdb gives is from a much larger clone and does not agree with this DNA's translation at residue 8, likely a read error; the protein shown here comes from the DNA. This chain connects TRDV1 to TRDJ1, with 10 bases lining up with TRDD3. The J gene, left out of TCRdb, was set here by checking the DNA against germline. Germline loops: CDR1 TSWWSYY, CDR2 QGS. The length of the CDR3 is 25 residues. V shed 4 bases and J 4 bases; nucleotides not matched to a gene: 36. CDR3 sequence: CALGVQPLPVRVLGDQDQRVDKLIF. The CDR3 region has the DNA TGTGCTCTTGGGGTCCAGCCGCTTCCAGTCCGAGTACTGGGGGATCAGGACCAACGGGTCGATAAACTCATCTTT.

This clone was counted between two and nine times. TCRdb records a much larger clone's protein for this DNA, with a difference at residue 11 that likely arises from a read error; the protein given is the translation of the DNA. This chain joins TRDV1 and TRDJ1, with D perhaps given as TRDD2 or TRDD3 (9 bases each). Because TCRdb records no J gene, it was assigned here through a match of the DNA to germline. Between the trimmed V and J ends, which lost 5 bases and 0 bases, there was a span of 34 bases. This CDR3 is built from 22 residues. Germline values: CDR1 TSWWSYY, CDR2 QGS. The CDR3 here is CALGNLPTTVAGDTEYTDKLIF. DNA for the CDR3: TGTGCTCTTGGGAACCTTCCTACAACGGTGGCGGGGGATACCGAGTACACCGATAAACTCATCTTT.

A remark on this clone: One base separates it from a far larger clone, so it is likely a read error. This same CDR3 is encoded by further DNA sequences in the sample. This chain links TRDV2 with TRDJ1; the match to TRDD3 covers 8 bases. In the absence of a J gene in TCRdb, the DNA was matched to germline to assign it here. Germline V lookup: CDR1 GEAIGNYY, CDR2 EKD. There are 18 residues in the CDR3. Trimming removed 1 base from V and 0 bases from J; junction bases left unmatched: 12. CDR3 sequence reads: CACDTILGDPRYTDKLIF. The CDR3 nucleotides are TGTGCCTGTGACACTATCCTGGGGGACCCCCGGTACACCGATAAACTCATCTTT.

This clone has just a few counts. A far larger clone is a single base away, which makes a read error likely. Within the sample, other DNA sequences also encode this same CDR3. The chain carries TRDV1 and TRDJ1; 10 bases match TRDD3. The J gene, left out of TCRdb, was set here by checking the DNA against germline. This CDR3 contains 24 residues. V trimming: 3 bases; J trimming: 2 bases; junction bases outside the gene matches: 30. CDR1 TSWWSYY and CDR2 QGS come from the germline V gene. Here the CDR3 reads CALGERVWPTGGYAREGRTDKLIF. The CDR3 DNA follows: TGTGCTCTTGGGGAGAGAGTATGGCCTACCGGGGGATACGCCAGGGAAGGGAGGACCGATAAACTCATCTTT.

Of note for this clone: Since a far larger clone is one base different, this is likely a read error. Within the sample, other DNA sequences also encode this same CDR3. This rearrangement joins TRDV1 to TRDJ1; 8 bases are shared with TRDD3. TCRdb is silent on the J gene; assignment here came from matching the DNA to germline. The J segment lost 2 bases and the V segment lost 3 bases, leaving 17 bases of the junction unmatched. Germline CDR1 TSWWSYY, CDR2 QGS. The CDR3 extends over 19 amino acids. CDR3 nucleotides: TGTGCTCTTGGGGAGCTAGTCGCCCCTCGGGGGATAGGGACCGATAAACTCATCTTT. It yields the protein CALGELVAPRGIGTDKLIF.

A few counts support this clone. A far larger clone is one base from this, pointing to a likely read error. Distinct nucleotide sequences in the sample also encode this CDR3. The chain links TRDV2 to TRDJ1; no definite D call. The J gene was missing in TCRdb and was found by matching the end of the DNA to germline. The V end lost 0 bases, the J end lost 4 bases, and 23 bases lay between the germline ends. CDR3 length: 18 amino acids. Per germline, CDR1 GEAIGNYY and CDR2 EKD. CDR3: CACDTVGLRDRNFDKLIF. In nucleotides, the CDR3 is TGTGCCTGTGACACCGTCGGGCTGCGGGACCGTAATTTCGATAAACTCATCTTT.